Each of the 18 T cell receptor beta chains below was sequenced from the same sample in a study of blood T cell repertoires in COVID-19. Libraries were prepared by immunoSEQ multiplex PCR; TCRdb keeps only in-frame clonotypes and omits some of them. The table lists around 150,000 clones, roughly 81% of them singletons. The sequencing input was peripheral blood. The receptors stem from a man in his forties with acute or convalescent COVID-19.

The chain couples TRBV3-1 (or the pseudogene TRBV3-2) to TRBJ1-2; 8 positions match TRBD1. CDR3 length equals 15 residues. V lost 1 base and J lost 7; bases outside the gene matches: 8. Germline loops: CDR1 LGHDT, CDR2 YNNKEL (reference sequence). The CDR3 reads CASSQASRGRFGYTF. The CDR3 DNA reads as TGTGCCAGCAGCCAAGCGTCCAGGGGGCGCTTTGGCTACACCTTC.

In this sample, this clone turned up a few times. The chain recombines TRBV11-1 with TRBJ1-1; D possibly corresponds to TRBD1 (6 bases). The germline gives CDR1 SGHAT, CDR2 FQDESV (reference sequence). The V end lost 0 bases, the J end lost 4 bases, and 15 bases lay between the germline ends. This CDR3 region has 16 residues. In DNA form, the CDR3 reads TGTGCCAGCAGCTTAGCGCGGACAGCGAGAAGCACTGAAGCTTTCTTT. It translates to CASSLARTARSTEAFF. The variable domain in full, with the rest retrieved from reference TRBV11-1 and TRBJ1-1, is EAEVAQSPRYKITEKSQAVAFWCDPISGHATLYWYRQILGQGPELLVQFQDESVVDDSQLPKDRFSAERLKGVDSTLKIQPAELGDSAMYLCASSLARTARSTEAFFGQGTRLTVV.

The J gene is TRBJ1-1, the V gene TRBV7-9, with D uncertain. Trimming took 1 base from V and 0 from J, leaving 9 bases between them. This CDR3 has 15 residues. Looked up from germline, CDR1 is SEHNR and CDR2 is FQNEAQ (reference sequence). The CDR3 nucleotides are TGTGCCAGCAGCTTAGGAAACAGCTTGAACACTGAAGCTTTCTTT. It translates to CASSLGNSLNTEAFF.

As DNA, the CDR3 is TGTGCCAGCAGCCGACAGGGGAACACTGAAGCTTTCTTT. Encoded protein: CASSRQGNTEAFF. The chain recombines TRBV11-2 with TRBJ1-1; 7 bases fit TRBD1. The CDR3 is 13 residues long. V lost 5 bases, J lost 1 base, and 1 base stayed unmatched. Germline V gene sequence: CDR1 SGHAT, CDR2 FQNNGV.

V is TRBV6-5 and J is TRBJ1-1; unclear D gene. The length of the CDR3 is 13 residues. Looked up from germline, CDR1 is MNHEY and CDR2 is SVGAGI. The ends were cut back, 5 bases at V and 1 base at J, with 8 bases in the middle. CDR3 protein: CASSLNRNTEAFF. CDR3 coding DNA: TGTGCCAGCAGTCTCAACAGGAACACTGAAGCTTTCTTT.

The V gene is TRBV7-9, the J gene TRBJ1-6, with 8 positions matching TRBD1. The CDR3 has 15 residues. V dropped 3 bases and J dropped 5; count of bases not matched to a gene: 3. The germline CDR1 and CDR2 sequences are SEHNR and FQNEAQ (reference sequence). The CDR3 loop reads CASSFDRGDNSPLHF. The CDR3 DNA follows: TGTGCCAGCAGCTTTGACAGGGGCGATAATTCACCCCTCCACTTT.

The chain recombines TRBV12-5 with TRBJ1-2, with D possibly TRBD1 on 5 matching bases. CDR1 and CDR2 (germline): LGHNT, FRNRAP. The CDR3 is 13 residues long. V was pared by 6 bases and J by 4 bases, with 12 bases between. The CDR3 nucleotides read TGTGCTAGTGGGCTTGGGGCCGGCTATGGCTACACCTTC. This sequence encodes CASGLGAGYGYTF.

This rearrangement joins TRBV14 to TRBJ2-7; 8 bases are a match to TRBD1. The germline V gene has CDR1 SGHDN and CDR2 FVKESK. V lost 4 bases to trimming and J lost 4 bases; unmatched junction nucleotides: 12. The CDR3 is 16 residues long. The CDR3 is CASSRLGGTGYYEQYF. CDR3 DNA: TGTGCCAGCAGCCGATTAGGTGGGACAGGCTATTACGAGCAGTACTTC.

The chain joins TRBV28 to TRBJ1-2; 7 bases match TRBD1. V gave up 2 bases and J gave up 5 bases; unmatched junction bases: 11. The germline CDR1 and CDR2 sequences are MDHEN and SYDVKM. This CDR3 region has 16 residues. CDR3 loop: CASSLGGTARIYGYTF. CDR3 coding DNA: TGTGCCAGCAGTTTAGGGGGGACAGCAAGGATTTATGGCTACACCTTC.

The chain recombines TRBV7-2 with TRBJ1-1; the D gene is possibly TRBD1 (5 bases). This CDR3 is 14 amino acids long. Germline values: CDR1 SGHTA, CDR2 FQGNSA. V lost 4 bases to trimming and J lost 6 bases, with 15 bases between them. In nucleotides, the CDR3 is TGTGCCAGCAGCTGGGACTCCCCACGACCTGAAGCTTTCTTT. Amino acids: CASSWDSPRPEAFF.

The chain links TRBV7-2 to TRBJ1-2; 7 bases agree with TRBD1. The CDR3 spans 14 residues. Unmatched junction bases numbered 4, after V lost 4 bases and J lost 2 bases. CDR1 is SGHTA, CDR2 FQGNSA, per germline. The CDR3 reads CASSSKQGNYGYTF. The DNA for the CDR3 is TGTGCCAGCAGCTCTAAACAGGGGAACTATGGCTACACCTTC.

The gene calls are TRBV5-6 and TRBJ1-1; 9 nucleotides align to TRBD1. Germline lookup yields CDR1 SGHDT and CDR2 YYEEEE. CDR3 length equals 15 residues. The junction had 5 bases not matched to a gene; V was cut back by 3 bases and J by 2 bases. CDR3: CASSSGTGRNTEAFF. The CDR3 nucleotides are TGTGCCAGCAGCTCTGGGACAGGGAGAAACACTGAAGCTTTCTTT.

The chain couples TRBV7-9 to TRBJ2-6, with D possibly being TRBD2 (5 bases). The CDR3 sequence is 15 residues long. Trimming removed 6 bases at V and 0 bases at J, with 9 bases between. The germline gives CDR1 SEHNR, CDR2 FQNEAQ (reference sequence). Here the CDR3 reads CASSPRVSGANVLTF. The CDR3 nucleotides are TGTGCCAGCAGTCCGCGGGTCTCTGGGGCCAACGTCCTGACTTTC.

This clone has more than one count but fewer than ten. The J gene is TRBJ1-2, the V gene TRBV7-2; D uncertain. This CDR3 has 16 residues. Trimming left V 1 base short and J 4 bases short, with 16 bases between. Germline lookup yields CDR1 SGHTA and CDR2 FQGNSA. CDR3 sequence: CASSLVAQSDLYGYTF. CDR3 coding DNA: TGTGCCAGCAGCTTAGTTGCACAGTCGGATCTCTATGGCTACACCTTC.

This sequence joins TRBV6-2 or TRBV6-3 and TRBJ1-2, with D possibly being TRBD1 (5 bases). Germline assignment: CDR1 MNHEY and CDR2 SVGEGT. The CDR3 is made up of 13 amino acids. V was shortened by 6 bases and J by 1 base, with 9 bases between the two germline ends. The CDR3 DNA follows: TGTGCCAGCAGCAATCAGGGTAACTATGGCTACACCTTC. Protein sequence: CASSNQGNYGYTF.

J is TRBJ1-6 and V is TRBV30; TRBD1 aligns across 12 bases. J was trimmed by 10 bases and V by 5 bases; bases with no gene match: 0. The germline CDR1 and CDR2 sequences are GTSNPN and SVGIG (reference sequence). CDR3 size: 12 residues. CDR3: CAWGTGGSPLHF. DNA for the CDR3: TGTGCCTGGGGGACAGGGGGCTCACCCCTCCACTTT.

This chain joins TRBV7-6 and TRBJ1-4; 8 positions agree with TRBD1. CDR3 length: 16 residues. Germline V gene sequence: CDR1 SGHVS, CDR2 FNYEAQ. Germline trimming cut 1 base from V and 6 bases from J; bases unmatched to any gene: 7. The CDR3 sequence is CASSLVFYRGDEKLFF. CDR3 sequence (DNA): TGTGCCAGCAGCTTAGTTTTTTACAGGGGGGATGAAAAACTGTTTTTT.

V usage is TRBV28 and J usage is TRBJ2-7; D uncertain. V lost 3 bases and J lost 0, with 3 bases in between. This CDR3 region has 12 residues. The germline gives CDR1 MDHEN, CDR2 SYDVKM. CDR3 bases: TGTGCCAGCAGTTTCTCCTCCTACGAGCAGTACTTC. Encoded protein: CASSFSSYEQYF.